This T cell receptor beta chain was found in a study of blood T cell repertoires in COVID-19. The data were produced by immunoSEQ multiplex PCR, yet TCRdb's version contains in-frame clones alone and is incomplete. The sample shows some 240,000 clones, 80% to 90% of them seen only once. Trimming removed 0 bases from V and 6 bases from J, with 25 bases in between. The CDR3 contains 18 residues. Germline V gene data show CDR1 as SGHDT and CDR2 as YYEEEE. The chain employs TRBV5-6 and TRBJ2-7; D is perhaps TRBD2 (5 bases). This TCR was sampled from a woman in her forties who had been exposed to COVID-19. Sequenced input: PBMCs or T cells enriched from blood (not recorded which). Written as DNA, the CDR3 is TGTGCCAGCAGCTTGGATCCCAGAGCCACGGGGTACGAGGGCGAGCAGTACTTC. Translating it yields CASSLDPRATGYEGEQYF. Filled out from reference TRBV5-6 and TRBJ2-7, the complete variable domain reads DAGVTQSPTHLIKTRGQQVTLRCSPKSGHDTVSWYQQALGQGPQFIFQYYEEEERQRGNFPDRFSGHQFPNYSSELNVNALLLGDSALYLCASSLDPRATGYEGEQYFGPGTRLTVT.